Listed below are T cell receptor beta chains from one sample, sequenced in a study of beta chain features in type 1 diabetes. Clones were read by immunoSEQ multiplex PCR, and TCRdb kept only the in-frame ones, dropping some. The table records a few hundred thousand clones, 13% of them present only once. The sample taken for sequencing was naive CD4+ T cells from blood. The receptors originated from a young woman with type 1 diabetes. Both conserved end residues are part of each CDR3. The D gene is left open where the match is weak. Rows give clone size only sometimes, using once, few, many, or a class for an expanded clone.

few	TRBV7-2	TRBJ2-1	TRBD2	TGTGCCAGCAGCTCGACTAGCGGGAGGCCTTACAATGAGCAGTTCTTC	CASSSTSGRPYNEQFF
few	TRBV7-2	TRBJ1-5	-	TGTGCCAGCAGCGTACAGGGTTCGAGCAATCAGCCCCAGCATTTT	CASSVQGSSNQPQHF
few	TRBV7-2	TRBJ2-5	TRBD2	TGTGCCAGCAGCTCCCGGACTAGCGGGAGGCACGAGACCCAGTACTTC	CASSSRTSGRHETQYF
-	TRBV7-2	TRBJ2-7	TRBD2	TGTGCCAGCAGCTTAAAGGCGGGAGCGGGCTACGAGCAGTACTTC	CASSLKAGAGYEQYF
few	TRBV15	TRBJ1-5	TRBD1	TGTGCCACGAGAGACAGGGGTTTGGGCAATCAGCCCCAGCATTTT	CATRDRGLGNQPQHF
few	TRBV19	TRBJ1-4	-	TGTGCCAGTAGTCCTAGGATAAGTACGAATGAAAAACTGTTTTTT	CASSPRISTNEKLFF
-	TRBV6-1	TRBJ1-1	TRBD1	TGTGCCAGCAGTGAAGTGGGACAGGGTGAAGCTTTCTTT	CASSEVGQGEAFF
-	TRBV19	TRBJ2-1	-	TGTGCCAGTAGTATATCCGGGTCCTCGTACAATGAGCAGTTCTTC	CASSISGSSYNEQFF
-	TRBV5-5	TRBJ2-1	-	TGTGCCAGCGGAATAGACAGATACAATGAGCAGTTCTTC	CASGIDRYNEQFF
-	TRBV18	TRBJ2-1	TRBD2	TGTGCCAGCTCACCTCTACTAGCGGGGGGATCCTACAATGAGCAGTTCTTC	CASSPLLAGGSYNEQFF
few	TRBV30	TRBJ1-2	-	TGTGCCTGGACGTGGAAAGACAGATCTAACTATGGCTACACCTTC	CAWTWKDRSNYGYTF
few	TRBV7-2	TRBJ2-7	TRBD1	TGTGCCAGCAGCCCGCCGGACAGGCCCTACGAGCAGTACTTC	CASSPPDRPYEQYF
-	TRBV9	TRBJ2-7	TRBD2	TGTGCCAGCAGCGTGGGGAGTGGGAGCGGGAGATCATACGAGCAGTACTTC	CASSVGSGSGRSYEQYF
-	TRBV11-2	TRBJ2-6	TRBD1	TGTGCCAGCAGCTTATCCAGGGGGACGGGTGGGGCCAACGTCCTGACTTTC	CASSLSRGTGGANVLTF
few	TRBV18	TRBJ2-3	TRBD2	TGTGCCAGCTCACCCGGGACTAGCAGAGATACGCAGTATTTT	CASSPGTSRDTQYF
few	TRBV7-9	TRBJ2-4	TRBD1	TGTGCCAGCAGCACCGGACAGGGGATACTAGCCAAAAACATTCAGTACTTC	CASSTGQGILAKNIQYF
-	TRBV9	TRBJ2-3	TRBD2	TGTGCCAGCAGCGTAGCTACCGGAGTAGCGGGCCATACGCAGTATTTT	CASSVATGVAGHTQYF
-	TRBV7-2	TRBJ2-3	TRBD2	TGTGCCAGCAGCTTATCGGGACTAGCTGCTCCGGGCCCAGATACGCAGTATTTT	CASSLSGLAAPGPDTQYF
-	TRBV5-4	TRBJ1-3	-	TGTGCCAGCAGCTCCGGACAGAACTCTGGAAACACCATATATTTT	CASSSGQNSGNTIYF
few	TRBV14	TRBJ1-2	-	TGTGCCAGCAGCCAAGATTGGAACAGGGCCGCCCTCGGATATGGCTACACCTTC	CASSQDWNRAALGYGYTF
few	TRBV9	TRBJ2-5	TRBD2	TGTGCCAGCAGCGTAGAGCCTAGCGGGAGTCTAAAAGAGACCCAGTACTTC	CASSVEPSGSLKETQYF
few	TRBV9	TRBJ1-4	-	TGTGCCAGCAGCGCCCTGGGGCAGGGGAATGAAAAACTGTTTTTT	CASSALGQGNEKLFF
few	TRBV28	TRBJ2-3	TRBD2	TGTGCCAGCAGTTCCGCGGGACTAGCGGGAGGGCCCGGAACAGATACGCAGTATTTT	CASSSAGLAGGPGTDTQYF
few	TRBV4-2	TRBJ1-5	-	TGTGCCAGCAGCCACAGGGGCGGCAATCAGCCCCAGCATTTT	CASSHRGGNQPQHF
-	TRBV9	TRBJ2-2	TRBD1	TGTGCCAGCAGCGTAGTAGACAGGGGCGAAGGGGAGCTGTTTTTT	CASSVVDRGEGELFF
-	TRBV11-2	TRBJ2-1	TRBD1	TGTGCCAGCAGACTGGACAGGGAGCAGTTCTTC	CASRLDREQFF
-	TRBV9	TRBJ1-4	-	TGTGCCAGCAGCTCCGGGGGTCGGCCTACCACAACTAATGAAAAACTGTTTTTT	CASSSGGRPTTTNEKLFF
-	TRBV28	TRBJ1-2	TRBD1	TGTGCCAGCAGTCCCGGGGGACAGGGGTTCTATGGCTACACCTTC	CASSPGGQGFYGYTF
few	TRBV18	TRBJ2-7	-	TGTGCCAGCTCAACAGGGCCGGAGCAGTACTTC	CASSTGPEQYF
-	TRBV9	TRBJ2-3	-	TGTGCCAGCAGCGTAGTCCCAGGGTTAACAGATACGCAGTATTTT	CASSVVPGLTDTQYF
few	TRBV2	TRBJ2-7	TRBD2	TGTGCCACCGGCGGGGGGGCCTACGAGCAGTACTTC	CATGGGAYEQYF
few	TRBV5-4	TRBJ2-7	-	TGTGCCAGCAGCTTGAGTCTAGGAGCCTACGAGCAGTACTTC	CASSLSLGAYEQYF
few	TRBV6-1	TRBJ1-2	TRBD1	TGTGCCAGCAGTAAGGACAGGAATGGCTACACCTTC	CASSKDRNGYTF
few	TRBV5-1	TRBJ2-7	-	TGCGCCAGCAGCTTGGGGCGGCTGACCTACGAGCAGTACTTC	CASSLGRLTYEQYF
-	TRBV19	TRBJ1-2	-	TGTGCCAGTAACAAGCCTCAGTCGGGTAACTATGGCTACACCTTC	CASNKPQSGNYGYTF
-	TRBV9	TRBJ1-2	-	TGTGCCAGCAGCGCCACGATCGGGGGGAAGGGCTACACCTTC	CASSATIGGKGYTF
few	TRBV9	TRBJ2-1	-	TGTGCCAGCAGCGTAAATCCAGCGGGCGCCTACAATGAGCAGTTCTTC	CASSVNPAGAYNEQFF
-	TRBV25-1	TRBJ2-3	TRBD2	TGTGCCAGCAGTGAATTGGGAGCGGGAGCCACAGATACGCAGTATTTT	CASSELGAGATDTQYF
-	TRBV5-1	TRBJ2-1	TRBD2	TGCGCCAGCAGCTGGGTAAGCGGGAGGCCCAACAATGAGCAGTTCTTC	CASSWVSGRPNNEQFF
few	TRBV2	TRBJ2-5	TRBD1	TGTGCCAGCCAGGGGGCGGGGGAGACCCAGTACTTC	CASQGAGETQYF
-	TRBV18	TRBJ1-4	-	TGTGCCAGCTCACTTCTCCTCGGTGAAAAACTGTTTTTT	CASSLLLGEKLFF
few	TRBV5-4	TRBJ2-5	-	TGTGCCAGCAGCTTCTACGCGGGTGAGACCCAGTACTTC	CASSFYAGETQYF
-	TRBV5-1	TRBJ1-1	-	TGCGCCAGCAGCTTGCCAAGCGGGGGACACACTGAAGCTTTCTTT	CASSLPSGGHTEAFF
-	TRBV14	TRBJ2-2	TRBD2	TGTGCCAGCAGCCAAGTGAAGCGGGGAGCCGGGGAGCTGTTTTTT	CASSQVKRGAGELFF
few	TRBV28	TRBJ2-7	TRBD1	TGTGCCAGCAGTCCGCCCGGGACAGGGGACCACGAGCAGTACTTC	CASSPPGTGDHEQYF
few	TRBV19	TRBJ2-4	-	TGTGCCAGTAGTACAACAGGAAACATTCAGTACTTC	CASSTTGNIQYF
-	TRBV6-5	TRBJ2-3	TRBD1	TGTGCCAGCAGTTACCGGGACAGGGAAGATACGCAGTATTTT	CASSYRDREDTQYF
-	TRBV4-1	TRBJ2-1	TRBD2	TGCGCCAGCAGCCAGGCCCGACTAGCGGGAGACAACAATGAGCAGTTCTTC	CASSQARLAGDNNEQFF
-	TRBV6-1	TRBJ2-4	-	TGTGCCAGCGGGCGGGACAACATTCAGTACTTC	CASGRDNIQYF
-	TRBV5-1	TRBJ2-5	-	TGCGCCAGCAGCTTGTTAGGGACATTCCAAGAGACCCAGTACTTC	CASSLLGTFQETQYF
few	TRBV28	TRBJ2-3	TRBD1	TGTGCCAGCAGTTCCCCGAAGGGACAGGTGAGGAGCACAGATACGCAGTATTTT	CASSSPKGQVRSTDTQYF
-	TRBV7-8	TRBJ2-3	TRBD1	TGTGCCAGCAGCTATAACGACAGGGAATTGGCAGATACGCAGTATTTT	CASSYNDRELADTQYF
-	TRBV11-2	TRBJ2-5	-	TGTGCCAGCAGCTTGGAGGGAGAGACCCAGTACTTC	CASSLEGETQYF
-	TRBV18	TRBJ2-5	TRBD2	TGTGCCAGCTCACCATCATCGGGGGGAGAGACCCAGTACTTC	CASSPSSGGETQYF
few	TRBV7-3	TRBJ2-3	-	TGTGCCAGCAGCCCGGGTGGAGATACGCAGTATTTT	CASSPGGDTQYF